These 10 T cell receptor beta chains share one sample of origin, sequenced in a study of beta chain features in type 1 diabetes. Isolated RNA was reverse transcribed in full, so expressed TCRB transcripts were sequenced. Method: immunoSEQ multiplex PCR; TCRdb's copy keeps in-frame clones and lacks some. The sample has hundreds of thousands of clones; under 20% are singletons. Sequencing used naive CD4+ T cells from blood. These TCRs come from a woman in her late teens or twenties in good health.

This chain connects TRBV5-1 to TRBJ2-5; 15 positions match TRBD2. Looked up from germline, CDR1 is SGHRS and CDR2 is YFSETQ. V lost 4 bases and J lost 7; bases outside the gene matches: 5. The CDR3 runs to 15 residues. The CDR3 DNA reads as TGCGCCAGCAGCCCCGGGACTAGCGGGGGGCGGACCCAGTACTTC. Translated, it gives CASSPGTSGGRTQYF.

This clone was seen a few times. The V call is TRBV6-6, the J call TRBJ2-3; D may be TRBD2 (5 bases). V was clipped by 5 bases and J by 6 bases, with 18 bases between them. CDR1 and CDR2 from the germline V gene are MNHNY and SVGAGI (reference sequence). CDR3 length: 15 residues. The CDR3 coding sequence is TGTGCCAGCAGTCCGGACTTCGGAGGCGCGGATACGCAGTATTTT. This sequence encodes CASSPDFGGADTQYF.

This chain joins TRBV9 and TRBJ1-1, with 12 positions matching TRBD1. This CDR3 contains 16 residues. Germline assignment: CDR1 SGDLS and CDR2 YYNGEE. V was clipped by 4 bases and J by 0 bases; unmatched bases: 4. CDR3: CASSKGQGALNTEAFF. DNA for the CDR3: TGTGCCAGCAGCAAGGGACAGGGGGCGTTGAACACTGAAGCTTTCTTT.

This clone was seen a few times. The genes are TRBV7-2 and TRBJ2-3; 12 nucleotides match TRBD2. With V trimmed by 5 bases and J by 1 base, 10 bases remained unmatched. Germline V CDR1 and CDR2: SGHTA, FQGNSA. The CDR3 has 18 amino acids. The CDR3 reads CASSLRLAGAAGTDTQYF. CDR3 DNA: TGTGCCAGCAGCCTTCGACTAGCGGGGGCGGCTGGCACAGATACGCAGTATTTT.

The chain joins TRBV21-1 to TRBJ2-7; the table's D call of TRBD1 was not tested on the DNA. TRBV21-1 is a pseudogene locus. CDR3 length: 17 amino acids. In DNA, the CDR3 is TGTGCCAGCAGCGCTCGGGACAGGGCCACCAGCTCCTACGAGCAGTACTTC. Translation: CASSARDRATSSYEQYF.

The chain is built from TRBV25-1 and TRBJ2-5, with TRBD1 identical over 11 bases. V lost 4 bases and J lost 5; bases outside the gene matches: 9. There are 16 residues in the CDR3. CDR1 and CDR2 from the germline V gene are MGHDK and SYGVNS. The CDR3: CASSGIGQGAVETQYF. The CDR3 region has the DNA TGTGCCAGCAGTGGAATCGGACAGGGGGCTGTGGAGACCCAGTACTTC.

Written as DNA, the CDR3 is TGTGCCAGCTCATCTGGACTAGCGGGAGCGCAAGAGACCCAGTACTTC. Amino acid sequence: CASSSGLAGAQETQYF. V usage is TRBV18 and J usage is TRBJ2-5, with TRBD2 matching over 13 bases. The CDR3 covers 16 residues. After removal of 5 bases from V and 2 bases from J, the junction contained 5 bases not matched to a gene. CDR1 and CDR2 (germline): KGHSH, LQKENI.

The chain recombines TRBV19 with TRBJ2-1, with 12 bases identical to TRBD2. The CDR3 has 19 amino acids. V gave up 4 bases and J gave up 7 bases; unmatched junction bases: 17. CDR1 and CDR2 from the germline V gene are LNHDA and SQIVND (reference sequence). The DNA of the CDR3 is TGTGCCAGTAGTACTGGGAAGACTAGCGGGAGTTCGTTTTCGAATGAGCAGTTCTTC. Translation: CASSTGKTSGSSFSNEQFF.

This clone appeared a few times. The chain is built from TRBV7-3 and TRBJ2-1, with D uncertain. Germline CDR1 is SGHTA and CDR2 is FQGTGA. This CDR3 has 14 amino acids. The ends were cut back, 5 bases at V and 1 base at J, with 9 bases in the middle. The CDR3 DNA follows: TGTGCCAGCAGCGAGGACGGTTCCTACAATGAGCAGTTCTTC. Encoded protein: CASSEDGSYNEQFF.

The CDR3 DNA sequence: TGTGCCAGCAGCTTGTTCCAGGGGGGTTCTGGAAACACCATATATTTT. Translating it yields CASSLFQGGSGNTIYF. The chain joins TRBV5-6 to TRBJ1-3; 7 bases are shared with TRBD1. V trimming: 1 base; J trimming: 1 base; junction bases outside the gene matches: 5. Germline CDR1 is SGHDT and CDR2 is YYEEEE. The CDR3 totals 16 residues.